Each of the 15 T cell receptor beta chains below was sequenced from the same sample in a study of T cell responses to AZD1222 COVID-19 vaccine. TCRdb keeps only in-frame clones here, not all; method: immunoSEQ multiplex PCR. The sample has over 95,000 clones, 80% to 95% seen once. The sample was peripheral blood, taken on day 0 of AZD1222 vaccination. The receptors derive from an adult in good health.

The chain is built from TRBV30 and TRBJ1-5, with D tentatively TRBD1 (5 bases). The ends were cut back, 3 bases at V and 2 bases at J, with 14 bases in the middle. Germline CDR1 and CDR2: GTSNPN and SVGIG (reference sequence). CDR3 length equals 15 residues. The CDR3 is CAWSRRAVGNQPQHF. The CDR3 nucleotides are TGTGCCTGGAGCCGCAGGGCGGTCGGCAATCAGCCCCAGCATTTT. The full variable domain, with the rest looked up from reference TRBV30 and TRBJ1-5, is SQTIHQWPATLVQPVGSPLSLECTVEGTSNPNLYWYRQAAGRGLQLLFYSVGIGQISSEVPQNLSASRPQDRQFILSSKKLLLSDSGFYLCAWSRRAVGNQPQHFGDGTRLSIL.

The CDR3 DNA follows: TGTGCCAGCAGTGCCCCGGGGGGGGGCGGCTATGGCTACACCTTC. This gives the protein CASSAPGGGGYGYTF. The chain couples TRBV28 to TRBJ1-2; D perhaps matches TRBD1 (6 bases). The germline CDR1 and CDR2 sequences are MDHEN and SYDVKM. The V end was cut by 5 bases, the J end by 4 bases, with 17 bases between. This CDR3 contains 15 residues.

V is TRBV30 and J is TRBJ1-3; 8 bases are shared with TRBD1. With V trimmed by 0 bases and J by 9 bases, 10 bases remained unmatched. The CDR3 length is 15 residues. From germline, CDR1 is GTSNPN and CDR2 SVGIG (reference sequence). CDR3 amino acids: CAWSVLGQGGGTIYF. The CDR3 coding sequence is TGTGCCTGGAGTGTACTCGGACAGGGAGGAGGCACCATATATTTT.

This chain connects TRBV12-3 or TRBV12-4 to TRBJ2-2, with D possibly matching TRBD2 (5 bases). The CDR3 loop spans 13 amino acids. V was trimmed by 5 bases and J by 7 bases, leaving 11 bases between them. In DNA form, the CDR3 reads TGTGCCAGCAGTCCTACGGGGATCGGGGAGCTGTTTTTT. Translated: CASSPTGIGELFF.

The chain combines TRBV7-8 with TRBJ2-7; D not resolved. Germline V gene data show CDR1 as SGHVS and CDR2 as FQNEAQ. This CDR3 has 13 residues. Trimming took off 0 bases at V and 3 bases at J, with 6 bases between the two ends. The CDR3 here is CASSLAPDYEQYF. The CDR3 bases are TGTGCCAGCAGCTTAGCTCCTGACTACGAGCAGTACTTC. Full variable domain (missing parts from reference TRBV7-8 and TRBJ2-7): GAGVSQSPRYKVAKRGQDVALRCDPISGHVSLFWYQQALGQGPEFLTYFQNEAQLDKSGLPSDRFFAERPEGSVSTLKIQRTQQEDSAVYLCASSLAPDYEQYFGPGTRLTVT.

The chain combines TRBV12-3 or TRBV12-4 with TRBJ1-1, with 7 bases aligning to TRBD1. J gave up 3 bases and V 5 bases, and 3 bases lay outside the gene matches. The CDR3 is made up of 13 amino acids. The CDR3 protein is CASSHTGDTEAFF. The CDR3 DNA sequence: TGTGCCAGCAGTCATACAGGGGACACTGAAGCTTTCTTT.

The rearrangement uses TRBV18 and TRBJ1-2, with D possibly TRBD1 on 5 matching bases. There are 13 residues in the CDR3. The germline V gene encodes CDR1 KGHSH and CDR2 LQKENI. V was trimmed by 2 bases and J by 2 bases, leaving 6 bases between them. This chain's CDR3 is CASSPGGNYGYTF. The CDR3, as DNA: TGTGCCAGCTCACCAGGGGGAAACTATGGCTACACCTTC.

The J gene is TRBJ1-2, the V gene TRBV6-5; D not resolved. The length of the CDR3 is 15 residues. V dropped 0 bases and J dropped 6 bases, with 14 bases sitting between them. Germline loops: CDR1 MNHEY, CDR2 SVGAGI. CDR3 loop: CASSYSYFKVDGYTF. CDR3 DNA: TGTGCCAGCAGTTACTCCTATTTTAAAGTCGATGGCTACACCTTC.

This clone was observed a single time. V and J are TRBV25-1 and TRBJ1-1, with D possibly matching TRBD1 (5 bases). The CDR3 runs to 12 residues. The V end lost 3 bases, the J end lost 5 bases, and 7 bases lay between the germline ends. From germline, CDR1 is MGHDK and CDR2 SYGVNS. In nucleotides, the CDR3 is TGTGCCAGCAGTGATTGGGGGACTGAAGCTTTCTTT. Translating it yields CASSDWGTEAFF.

The chain couples TRBV19 to TRBJ2-3, with a tentative D call TRBD1 (6 bases). CDR1 is LNHDA, CDR2 SQIVND, per germline (reference sequence). This CDR3 contains 14 residues. Trimming took 3 bases from V and 2 from J, leaving 9 bases between them. The CDR3 bases are TGTGCCAGTAGTATGGACAGCTTCACAGATACGCAGTATTTT. As protein: CASSMDSFTDTQYF.

V usage is TRBV27 and J usage is TRBJ2-2; possibly TRBD1 for D (6 bases). The CDR3 is made up of 14 amino acids. Germline loops: CDR1 MNHEY, CDR2 SMNVEV (reference sequence). Trimming shortened V by 6 bases and J by 7 bases, and 15 bases separated the two germline ends. The CDR3, as DNA: TGTGCCAGCAGCCTGACAGGACATCACGGGGAGCTGTTTTTT. It yields the protein CASSLTGHHGELFF.

The chain uses TRBV2 and TRBJ2-5; D uncertain. The CDR3 is 15 residues long. Trimming removed 3 bases at V and 2 bases at J, with 13 bases between. Germline V gene sequence: CDR1 SNHLY, CDR2 FYNNEI. The CDR3 DNA is TGTGCCAGCAGTGATCAGACGTTAATACAAGAGACCCAGTACTTC. As protein: CASSDQTLIQETQYF. Based on the CDR3 plus reference TRBV2 and TRBJ2-5, the full variable domain is EPEVTQTPSHQVTQMGQEVILRCVPISNHLYFYWYRQILGQKVEFLVSFYNNEISEKSEIFDDQFSVERPDGSNFTLKIRSTKLEDSAMYFCASSDQTLIQETQYFGPGTRLLVL.

The rearrangement uses TRBV12-3 or TRBV12-4 and TRBJ1-2, with a possible D match to TRBD1 (6 bases). The CDR3 has 13 residues. V lost 5 bases and J 5 bases, leaving 12 bases between the germline ends. This CDR3 is CASSPRTVYGYTF. The CDR3 DNA reads TGTGCCAGCAGTCCTCGGACAGTTTATGGCTACACCTTC.

The chain recombines TRBV7-8 with TRBJ2-6; tentative D call: TRBD2 (5 bases). Germline lookup yields CDR1 SGHVS and CDR2 FQNEAQ. This CDR3 contains 16 residues. Trimming shortened V by 1 base and J by 3 bases, and 10 bases separated the two germline ends. This CDR3 reads CASSLGTGFGANVLTF. CDR3 coding DNA: TGTGCCAGCAGCTTAGGGACGGGGTTTGGGGCCAACGTCCTGACTTTC.

This clone was seen only once. The genes are TRBV4-2 and TRBJ2-2, with D perhaps given as TRBD1 or TRBD2 (6 bases each). This CDR3 comprises 19 residues. Looked up from germline, CDR1 is LGHNA and CDR2 is YNFKEQ. V was cut by 1 base and J by 1 base, with 19 bases left in between. CDR3 sequence reads: CASSQARWRGGKNTGELFF. In DNA, the CDR3 is TGTGCCAGCAGCCAAGCCCGGTGGCGAGGGGGGAAGAACACCGGGGAGCTGTTTTTT.